Sequencing of this TCR beta chain was carried out in a study of cytomegalovirus exposure and HLA in healthy donors. Whole-study findings and limits: An analysis done earlier found most TCR beta V segments productive about 87% or about 30% of the time. The investigators catalogued 150 to 200 TCR beta chains as cytomegalovirus-associated. Around 18,000 TCR beta sequences were associated with HLA alleles at 0.05 false discovery rate in a later analysis. TCR beta V- and J-gene trimming was later associated with a missense DCLRE1C variant.

The ends lost 6 bases at V and 6 bases at J; junction bases unmatched: 13. The germline V gene has CDR1 MNHEY and CDR2 SMNVEV (reference sequence). The CDR3 loop spans 16 amino acids. PCR used 60 Vbeta primers and 13 Jbeta primers. This table comes from immunoSEQ multiplex PCR, and its TCRdb copy is limited to in-frame clones, with some not included. The sample holds around 93,000 clones, about 79% seen once. About this clone itself: As yet, its antigen is unknown.

This TCR was sampled from a man between 50 and 59 years old in good health and CMV-seronegative. This chain connects TRBV27 to TRBJ2-3; 9 bases align to TRBD2. The sequenced material came from PBMCs. The CDR3 protein is CASSPLEAGGTDTQYF. CDR3 DNA: TGTGCCAGCAGCCCCCTAGAGGCGGGAGGGACCGATACGCAGTATTTT.